Following are 21 T cell receptor beta chains from one sample sequenced in a study of T cell repertoires in cytomegalovirus infection. TCRdb reprocessed the reads with MiXCR, giving one entry per CDR3 protein. This sample has around 280,000 distinct CDR3 sequences, with about 9.2% found just once. Sequenced material: PBMCs. Receptor source: a human donor in good health (CMV status not recorded). Some clones in this sample may be carry-over from other donors' samples.

This clonotype has a count of ten or more. The V call is TRBV5-4, the J call TRBJ2-2; weak D call: TRBD2 (5 bases). Trimming took 6 bases from V and 1 from J, leaving 13 bases between them. Germline values: CDR1 SGHNT, CDR2 YYREEE (reference sequence). The CDR3 loop spans 15 amino acids. The DNA of the CDR3 is TGTGCCAGCACCCTCGGACGGGGGAACACCGGGGAGCTGTTTTTT. It yields the protein CASTLGRGNTGELFF. Using reference TRBV5-4 and TRBJ2-2 for the parts outside the CDR3, the full variable domain is ETGVTQSPTHLIKTRGQQVTLRCSSQSGHNTVSWYQQALGQGPQFIFQYYREEENGRGNFPPRFSGLQFPNYSSELNVNALELDDSALYLCASTLGRGNTGELFFGEGSRLTVL.

Notes on this clonotype: Since a much larger clone is just one base distant, this may be a read error. The gene calls are TRBV20-1 and TRBJ1-6; 10 bases agree with TRBD1. Germline V gives CDR1 DFQATT, CDR2 SNEGSKA (reference sequence). The CDR3 is 16 amino acids. The CDR3 region is CGARELGQGINSPLHF. CDR3 bases: TGCGGTGCTAGAGAACTGGGACAGGGGATTAATTCACCCCTCCACTTT.

This clonotype came up many times. In DNA, the CDR3 is TGTGCCAGCAGCTTAGTAGGCAGGGCGAACACTGAAGCTTTCTTT. As protein: CASSLVGRANTEAFF. The chain recombines TRBV7-9 with TRBJ1-1; D might be TRBD1 (5 bases). V gave up 1 base and J gave up 1 base, with 10 bases separating them. This CDR3 is 15 amino acids long. The V gene's germline CDR1 is SEHNR and CDR2 FQNEAQ (reference sequence).

This clonotype showed up many times. The V gene is TRBV29-1, the J gene TRBJ1-2, with D hard to call. Deletions cut 3 bases from V and 5 bases from J, with 10 bases between. CDR1 is SQVTM and CDR2 is ANQGSEA in the germline V gene. The CDR3 has 12 residues. CDR3 nucleotide sequence: TGCAGCGTTGAGGATCAGAATTATGGCTACACCTTC. Translated, it gives CSVEDQNYGYTF. Full variable domain (missing parts from reference TRBV29-1 and TRBJ1-2): SAVISQKPSRDICQRGTSLTIQCQVDSQVTMMFWYRQQPGQSLTLIATANQGSEATYESGFVIDKFPISRPNLTFSTLTVSNMSPEDSSIYLCSVEDQNYGYTFGSGTRLTVV.

The V and J genes are TRBV18 and TRBJ2-7; 8 bases map to TRBD2. Trimming took 1 base from V and 4 from J; bases not matched to a gene: 3. This CDR3 has 14 amino acids. From germline, CDR1 is KGHSH and CDR2 LQKENI. In nucleotides, the CDR3 is TGTGCCAGCTCACCACGGTCGGGGGGGTACGAGCAGTACGTC. This encodes CASSPRSGGYEQYV.

This clonotype has more than one count but fewer than ten. V gene TRBV20-1 combines with J gene TRBJ2-1; D not resolved. Trimming stripped 6 bases from V and 4 bases from J, with 16 bases between. The CDR3 loop spans 14 amino acids. Per germline, CDR1 DFQATT and CDR2 SNEGSKA (reference sequence). The CDR3 loop is CSAPLRPPYNEQFF. The CDR3 DNA follows: TGCAGTGCGCCCCTCCGACCGCCTTACAATGAGCAGTTCTTC.

The CDR3 loop is CASSFRPGGTEAFF. As DNA, the CDR3 is TGTGCCAGCAGCTTCAGGCCGGGAGGCACTGAAGCTTTCTTT. The chain uses TRBV6-5 and TRBJ1-1; no clear D gene. The V gene lost 6 bases and the J gene lost 4 bases, with 15 bases spanning the gap. The CDR3 runs 14 residues. Per germline, CDR1 MNHEY and CDR2 SVGAGI.

This clonotype was counted at least ten times. The chain couples TRBV19 to TRBJ2-6; the match to TRBD1 covers 7 bases. The CDR3 is 15 amino acids. Germline V gene data show CDR1 as LNHDA and CDR2 as SQIVND (reference sequence). The trim removed 7 bases at V and 0 bases at J, leaving 3 bases unmatched. The CDR3: CASNTGDSGANVLTF. For the CDR3, the DNA is TGTGCCAGTAATACAGGGGACTCTGGGGCCAACGTCCTGACTTTC.

For this clonotype: Possible read error: a much larger clone is one base away. This chain joins TRBV12-5 and TRBJ1-2; D unresolved. V lost 6 bases and J lost 5, with 10 bases in between. Germline V lookup: CDR1 LGHNT, CDR2 FRNRAP. This CDR3 has 12 residues. CDR3 amino acids: CASGLVGYGYTF. Here the CDR3 DNA reads TGTGCTAGTGGCCTGGTGGGGTATGGCTACACCTTC.

The sample holds many counts of this clonotype. V and J are TRBV7-2 and TRBJ1-5; D ambiguous. The CDR3 extends over 16 amino acids. Germline V gene lookup returns CDR1 SGHTA and CDR2 FQGNSA. Trimming removed 5 bases from V and 1 base from J, with 15 bases in between. The CDR3 loop is CASSPVGVLSNQPQHF. CDR3 in DNA: TGTGCCAGCAGCCCCGTTGGGGTTCTCAGCAATCAGCCCCAGCATTTT.

This clonotype was seen many times. The V gene is TRBV7-2, the J gene TRBJ2-5, with D maybe TRBD2 (6 bases). Trimming removed 5 bases at V and 10 bases at J, with 20 bases between. Per the germline V gene, CDR1 is SGHTA and CDR2 is FQGNSA. CDR3 length: 14 residues. The CDR3 DNA is TGTGCCAGCAGCCGCCTTGTTGGGGGGTTCGACCAGTACTTC. It codes for CASSRLVGGFDQYF.

V and J are TRBV2 and TRBJ1-5, with no clear D. CDR3 length: 15 residues. The germline V and J ends were trimmed by 8 bases and 2 bases, with 16 bases remaining between them. CDR1 is SNHLY and CDR2 is FYNNEI in the germline V gene. DNA for the CDR3: TGTGCCAGCCAGGATGATAGAGGTGGCAATCAGCCCCAGCATTTT. Translation gives CASQDDRGGNQPQHF.

Only a few counts were recorded for this clonotype. J is TRBJ1-1 and V is TRBV28, with D perhaps TRBD1 (5 bases). The CDR3 runs to 16 residues. The ends were cut back, 6 bases at V and 7 bases at J, with 24 bases in the middle. CDR1 MDHEN and CDR2 SYDVKM come from the germline V gene. In nucleotides, the CDR3 is TGTGCCAGCAGGGTTGAGGTGGGGGATATGGGGTTTGAAGCTTTCTTT. The encoded protein is CASRVEVGDMGFEAFF.

This clonotype has at least ten counts. The chain links TRBV12-3 or TRBV12-4 to TRBJ1-2, with D unresolved. CDR3 size: 13 residues. Trimming pared 5 bases from V and 6 bases from J, leaving 13 bases between. CDR3 sequence reads: CASSLGWGNGYTF. In nucleotides, the CDR3 is TGTGCCAGCAGTCTAGGGTGGGGAAATGGCTACACCTTC.

This clonotype was seen at least ten times. V and J are TRBV7-9 and TRBJ1-5, with D tentatively TRBD1 (5 bases). This CDR3 comprises 15 residues. Trimming removed 1 base from V and 1 base from J, with 8 bases in between. Germline CDR1 reads SEHNR; CDR2 reads FQNEAQ (reference sequence). The CDR3 loop reads CASSLGGDSNQPQHF. CDR3 DNA: TGTGCCAGCAGCTTAGGAGGGGACAGCAATCAGCCCCAGCATTTT.

Ten or more counts support this clonotype. V gene TRBV7-9 combines with J gene TRBJ2-7; D is unclear. CDR3 length: 14 amino acids. Germline assignment: CDR1 SEHNR and CDR2 FQNEAQ (reference sequence). V dropped 1 base and J dropped 1 base, with 8 bases sitting between them. CDR3 nucleotide sequence: TGTGCCAGCAGCTTAGATATTTCATCCTACGAGCAGTACTTC. Amino acids: CASSLDISSYEQYF.

This clonotype was observed at least ten times. This sequence joins TRBV7-9 and TRBJ1-5; TRBD1 might be the D (6 bases). CDR1 is SEHNR and CDR2 is FQNEAQ in the germline V gene (reference sequence). V was pared by 5 bases and J by 6 bases, with 14 bases between. This CDR3 is 14 amino acids long. The CDR3 nucleotides read TGTGCCAGCAGCAGTGCACAGGGTAGTCAGCCCCAGCATTTT. Its protein is CASSSAQGSQPQHF.

V is TRBV20-1 and J is TRBJ2-7, with a possible D match to TRBD2 (5 bases). Per germline, CDR1 DFQATT and CDR2 SNEGSKA (reference sequence). V was trimmed by 6 bases and J by 7 bases, leaving 7 bases between them. The CDR3 has 9 residues. The CDR3 loop reads CSAGVEQYF. CDR3 DNA: TGCAGTGCCGGGGTAGAGCAGTACTTC.

The sample holds many counts of this clonotype. The rearrangement uses TRBV4-1 and TRBJ2-1, with TRBD2 matching 12 bases. Germline V gene lookup returns CDR1 MGHRA and CDR2 YSYEKL. Losses at the gene ends were 4 bases for V and 6 bases for J; bases not matched to a gene: 16. The CDR3 loop spans 19 amino acids. The CDR3 reads CASSLEPLRTSGVRNEQFF. The CDR3 DNA sequence: TGCGCCAGCAGCCTGGAACCCCTTCGGACTAGCGGGGTCCGCAATGAGCAGTTCTTC.

This clonotype came up many times. This rearrangement joins TRBV7-9 to TRBJ1-1; D is possibly TRBD1 (5 bases). This CDR3 region has 15 residues. The V end lost 2 bases, the J end lost 0 bases, and 10 bases lay between the germline ends. From germline, CDR1 is SEHNR and CDR2 FQNEAQ (reference sequence). CDR3 nucleotides: TGTGCCAGCAGCTTAAGTCAGGGACTGAACACTGAAGCTTTCTTT. Translation: CASSLSQGLNTEAFF.

The chain couples TRBV6-2 or TRBV6-3 to TRBJ2-7; 8 bases fit TRBD1. Germline V gene data show CDR1 as MNHEY and CDR2 as SVGEGT. The ends lost 5 bases at V and 5 bases at J; junction bases unmatched: 8. This CDR3 has 14 residues. DNA of the CDR3: TGTGCCAGCAGTCAAGGACAGGGCAAGAACGAGCAGTACTTC. Amino acid sequence: CASSQGQGKNEQYF.